The entry below describes one TCR beta chain. Its target is unknown. This sample is part of a study of cytomegalovirus exposure and HLA in healthy donors. Study observations and caveats: With later analysis, a missense DCLRE1C variant became linked to TCR beta V- and J-gene trimming. Being productive about 87% or about 30% of the time was typical of most TCR beta V segments in an earlier analysis.

Amplification used 60 Vbeta primers and 13 Jbeta primers. Method: immunoSEQ multiplex PCR; TCRdb's copy keeps in-frame clones and lacks some. The table includes around 150,000 clones, 72% detected once. The V gene end was trimmed by 0 bases and the J gene end by 7 bases; junction bases not matched to a gene: 11. The germline gives CDR1 MNHEY, CDR2 SMNVEV (reference sequence). This CDR3 contains 17 residues. The sequenced material came from PBMCs. The V and J genes are TRBV27 and TRBJ2-5, with 10 bases matching TRBD1. This clonotype was obtained from a man aged 50 to 60 in good health and CMV-seropositive. In DNA, the CDR3 is TGTGCCAGCAGTTTATCGAGCGGGACAGGGGAAAGGTGGACCCAGTACTTC. Amino acids: CASSLSSGTGERWTQYF.